The text below deals with one T cell receptor (beta chain). The antigen is unknown. The sequenced fragment ends 3 residues before the CDR3 boundary, so the rest is inferred from the germline J gene. These data originate in a study of T cells in women clearing cervical HPV infection. Study in general: Case blood drawn at lesion detection; control blood after infection cleared. HLA type stays a possible confounder, typing being limited. Findings of the study overall: A classifier using richness and V gene abundances reached an AUC of roughly 0.83.

The assay was immunoSEQ multiplex PCR, and TCRdb's table has in-frame clones only and misses some. Found here are approximately 25,000 clones; the top ten clones hold approximately 22%. Germline CDR1 is KGHSH and CDR2 is LQKENI. The V end was cut by 6 bases, the J end by 6 bases, with 14 bases between. The CDR3 runs 13 residues. This chain joins TRBV18 and TRBJ1-2; a possible D gene is TRBD1 (5 bases). The receptor's source is a woman aged 18 to 75 with a cervical HPV16 infection that either progressed to CIN3+ or cleared (not recorded which). Sequenced material: blood buffy coat. CDR3 loop: CASSGSGIDGYTF. The sequenced CDR3 bases are TGTGCCAGCTCGGGATCAGGGATAGATGGC.